This entry lists 32 T cell receptor beta chains sequenced from one sample in a study of blood T cell repertoires in COVID-19. The assay was immunoSEQ multiplex PCR, and TCRdb's table has in-frame clones only and misses some. The data contain roughly 300,000 clones, around 85% of them seen just once; the ten biggest clones take up 7.2%. Material: peripheral blood. Every receptor here comes from a human donor in a cohort sampled during active COVID-19.

V usage is TRBV14 and J usage is TRBJ2-5, with TRBD2 identical over 12 bases. The V gene end was trimmed by 5 bases and the J gene end by 5 bases; junction bases not matched to a gene: 6. The V gene's germline CDR1 is SGHDN and CDR2 FVKESK. The CDR3 is 15 residues long. The CDR3 DNA sequence: TGTGCCAGCAGCGAAAGGACTAGCGGGGTGGAGACCCAGTACTTC. Translated: CASSERTSGVETQYF.

This rearrangement joins TRBV6-5 to TRBJ1-4; D perhaps matches TRBD1 (5 bases). V gave up 5 bases and J gave up 4 bases, with 11 bases separating them. The CDR3 spans 14 residues. Germline V CDR1 and CDR2: MNHEY, SVGAGI. The CDR3 DNA reads as TGTGCCAGCAGTCCCCGGGGGGGTAATGAAAAACTGTTTTTT. Translation gives CASSPRGGNEKLFF.

This rearrangement joins TRBV4-2 to TRBJ1-1, with 8 bases identical to TRBD1. Per the germline V gene, CDR1 is LGHNA and CDR2 is YNFKEQ. CDR3 length: 17 amino acids. The J segment lost 4 bases and the V segment lost 0 bases, leaving 10 bases of the junction unmatched. CDR3 nucleotide sequence: TGTGCCAGCAGCCAAGAACCGACAGGGGCGTTTGCCACTGAAGCTTTCTTT. Its protein is CASSQEPTGAFATEAFF.

The rearrangement uses TRBV9 and TRBJ1-1, with 9 bases that match TRBD1. The V segment lost 2 bases and the J segment 3 bases; nucleotides outside the gene matches: 17. The germline V gene has CDR1 SGDLS and CDR2 YYNGEE. This CDR3 is built from 19 residues. CDR3 sequence: CASSVPGTGFVDWDTEAFF. CDR3 DNA sequence: TGTGCCAGCAGCGTTCCCGGGACAGGGTTTGTAGATTGGGACACTGAAGCTTTCTTT.

This clone was counted between two and nine times. The chain couples TRBV30 to TRBJ2-2, with 10 nucleotides matching TRBD1. CDR1 and CDR2 (germline): GTSNPN, SVGIG (reference sequence). The length of the CDR3 is 15 residues. V shed 2 bases and J 5 bases; nucleotides not matched to a gene: 5. The CDR3 coding sequence is TGTGCCTGGAGTAGCGACAGGGGGCGTACCGGGGAGCTGTTTTTT. Amino acids: CAWSSDRGRTGELFF.

This chain joins TRBV7-9 and TRBJ1-1, with TRBD1 identical over 9 bases. This CDR3 has 19 amino acids. Germline V CDR1 and CDR2: SEHNR, FQNEAQ (reference sequence). V dropped 4 bases and J dropped 0; count of bases not matched to a gene: 15. CDR3 bases: TGTGCCAGCAGCTCAAGAGACACCGGGACAGGGATCATGAACACTGAAGCTTTCTTT. Its translation: CASSSRDTGTGIMNTEAFF. Together with reference TRBV7-9 and TRBJ1-1, the CDR3 gives the full variable domain: DTGVSQNPRHKITKRGQNVTFRCDPISEHNRLYWYRQTLGQGPEFLTYFQNEAQLEKSRLLSDRFSAERPKGSFSTLEIQRTEQGDSAMYLCASSSRDTGTGIMNTEAFFGQGTRLTVV.

The chain joins TRBV30 to TRBJ2-5; 11 bases match TRBD2. CDR3 length equals 15 residues. CDR1 GTSNPN and CDR2 SVGIG come from the germline V gene (reference sequence). The junction had 5 bases not matched to a gene; V was cut back by 4 bases and J by 1 base. The CDR3 region has the DNA TGTGCCTGGAAGGCTAGCGGGGGGATCCAAGAGACCCAGTACTTC. This encodes CAWKASGGIQETQYF.

Concerning this clone: This may be a read error: a much more frequent sequence differs by one nucleotide. The genes are TRBV14 and TRBJ2-3; D gene uncertain. Trimming shortened V by 1 base and J by 3 bases, and 5 bases separated the two germline ends. CDR3 length equals 13 residues. Germline values: CDR1 SGHDN, CDR2 FVKESK. The CDR3 DNA sequence: TGTGCCAGCAGCCAAGGAGGAACAGATACGCAGTATTTT. As protein: CASSQGGTDTQYF.

The chain employs TRBV10-3 and TRBJ2-7, with 9 bases fitting TRBD2. Per germline, CDR1 ENHRY and CDR2 SYGVKD. V was pared by 0 bases and J by 2 bases, with 2 bases of the junction left unmatched. The CDR3 extends over 15 amino acids. CDR3 loop: CAISESSGGTYEQYF. CDR3 DNA sequence: TGTGCCATCAGTGAGTCGAGCGGGGGGACCTACGAGCAGTACTTC.

CDR3 in amino acids: CASSLGRGPSTDTQYF. The CDR3, as DNA: TGTGCCAGCAGCTTGGGGCGGGGTCCGAGCACAGATACGCAGTATTTT. This rearrangement joins TRBV5-8 to TRBJ2-3, with D possibly TRBD2 on 6 matching bases. Germline loops: CDR1 SGHTS, CDR2 YDEGEE. The V end lost 0 bases, the J end lost 0 bases, and 11 bases lay between the germline ends. The CDR3 length is 16 residues.

The chain is built from TRBV30 and TRBJ2-1; tentatively, D is TRBD1 (5 bases). This CDR3 has 12 residues. The V and J ends lost 1 base and 4 bases respectively, with 5 bases between them. CDR1 and CDR2 (germline): GTSNPN, SVGIG (reference sequence). The CDR3 DNA sequence: TGTGCCTGGAGTGACAGGTACAATGAGCAGTTCTTC. It yields the protein CAWSDRYNEQFF.

The rearrangement joins TRBV7-3 to TRBJ2-7; maybe TRBD1 (8 bases). This CDR3 comprises 14 residues. V gave up 6 bases and J gave up 1 base, with 13 bases separating them. Germline V gives CDR1 SGHTA, CDR2 FQGTGA. CDR3 in amino acids: CASSKQGGSYEQYF. The CDR3 bases are TGTGCCAGCAGTAAACAGGGGGGGTCCTACGAGCAGTACTTC. Combining the CDR3 with reference TRBV7-3 and TRBJ2-7 gives the whole variable domain GAGVSQTPSNKVTEKGKYVELRCDPISGHTALYWYRQSLGQGPEFLIYFQGTGAADDSGLPNDRFFAVRPEGSVSTLKIQRTERGDSAVYLCASSKQGGSYEQYFGPGTRLTVT.

DNA of the CDR3: TGTGCCAGCAGTCCGGGACAAAACACAGATACGCAGTATTTT. Its protein is CASSPGQNTDTQYF. V is TRBV28 and J is TRBJ2-3; TRBD1 is a possible D gene (6 bases). The germline V gene encodes CDR1 MDHEN and CDR2 SYDVKM. V lost 5 bases to trimming and J lost 2 bases, with 11 bases between them. CDR3 length: 14 amino acids.

J is TRBJ1-1 and V is TRBV19; TRBD1 matches 9 bases. The germline V gene has CDR1 LNHDA and CDR2 SQIVND (reference sequence). With 1 base clipped from V and 5 bases from J, the junction kept 5 bases outside the gene matches. The CDR3 length is 15 residues. As DNA, the CDR3 is TGTGCCAGTAGTATAGTTCGGACAGGGGATACTGAAGCTTTCTTT. It translates to CASSIVRTGDTEAFF.

This clone showed up just a few times. The V gene is TRBV7-9, the J gene TRBJ1-2; D might be TRBD1 (6 bases). The CDR3 spans 10 residues. Per germline, CDR1 SEHNR and CDR2 FQNEAQ (reference sequence). CDR3 amino acids: CAGGTSGYTF. Here the CDR3 DNA reads TGTGCGGGAGGGACAAGTGGCTACACCTTC.

This clone was found a few times. The chain links TRBV7-9 to TRBJ2-4; 8 nucleotides line up with TRBD1. Germline assignment: CDR1 SEHNR and CDR2 FQNEAQ (reference sequence). The CDR3 spans 19 residues. Trimming removed 2 bases from V and 3 bases from J; junction bases left unmatched: 15. Here the CDR3 DNA reads TGTGCCAGCAGCTTACCCATCGATCAGACAGGGGCGGACAAAAACATTCAGTACTTC. It yields the protein CASSLPIDQTGADKNIQYF.

The V call is TRBV30, the J call TRBJ1-2; perhaps TRBD1 as D (6 bases). The V end lost 2 bases, the J end lost 8 bases, and 12 bases lay between the germline ends. From germline, CDR1 is GTSNPN and CDR2 SVGIG (reference sequence). This CDR3 is built from 12 residues. In DNA, the CDR3 is TGTGCCTGGAGTCCCGGGACATCGGGCTACACCTTC. Translation: CAWSPGTSGYTF.

The chain joins TRBV6-4 to TRBJ2-5; 15 nucleotides line up with TRBD2. The CDR3 totals 21 residues. V shed 0 bases and J 0 bases; nucleotides not matched to a gene: 11. Per germline, CDR1 MRHNA and CDR2 SNTAGT. DNA of the CDR3: TGTGCCAGCAGTGACTCGAAGGGACTAGCGGGGGGCGATGACTACCAAGAGACCCAGTACTTC. Translated: CASSDSKGLAGGDDYQETQYF.

V gene TRBV3-1 (or the pseudogene TRBV3-2) combines with J gene TRBJ1-5; D might be TRBD1 (5 bases). The CDR3 runs to 15 residues. CDR1 and CDR2 (germline): LGHDT, YNNKEL (reference sequence). V gave up 1 base and J gave up 7 bases, with 14 bases separating them. CDR3 nucleotide sequence: TGTGCCAGCAGCCAAGCCGGGTCAGGGAAACAGCCCCAGCATTTT. Residues: CASSQAGSGKQPQHF.

The chain recombines TRBV25-1 with TRBJ2-7; unclear D gene. Trimming took off 3 bases at V and 3 bases at J, with 9 bases between the two ends. This CDR3 has 13 amino acids. CDR1 is MGHDK, CDR2 SYGVNS, per germline. The CDR3 DNA follows: TGTGCCAGCAGTGACAGCAGGAACTACGAGCAGTACTTC. This encodes CASSDSRNYEQYF.

The chain couples TRBV10-3 to TRBJ1-1; D call uncertain. V dropped 7 bases and J dropped 1 base, with 7 bases sitting between them. The CDR3 has 12 amino acids. Germline CDR1 is ENHRY and CDR2 is SYGVKD. The CDR3 reads CAIKTGNTEAFF. CDR3 nucleotides: TGTGCCATCAAGACGGGGAACACTGAAGCTTTCTTT.

The chain couples TRBV28 to TRBJ2-3; TRBD2 matches 7 bases. Trimming removed 8 bases from V and 4 bases from J; junction bases left unmatched: 0. Germline V gives CDR1 MDHEN, CDR2 SYDVKM. This CDR3 has 11 residues. The CDR3, as DNA: TGTGCCAGCCGGGGGGCAGATACGCAGTATTTT. Amino acid sequence: CASRGADTQYF.

This clone was counted only a few times. The CDR3 loop reads CASSYDTYGYTF. As DNA, the CDR3 is TGTGCCAGCAGCTATGACACCTATGGCTACACCTTC. V gene TRBV6-6 combines with J gene TRBJ1-2, with D unresolved. Per germline, CDR1 MNHNY and CDR2 SVGAGI (reference sequence). With 6 bases removed from V and 4 bases from J, the gap between germline ends came to 9 bases. This CDR3 is built from 12 residues.

This sequence joins TRBV5-1 and TRBJ2-2; 12 positions agree with TRBD2. The CDR3 consists of 17 residues. Per germline, CDR1 SGHRS and CDR2 YFSETQ. V dropped 6 bases and J dropped 5; count of bases not matched to a gene: 11. Here the CDR3 reads CASMPRTSGELTGELFF. For the CDR3, the DNA is TGCGCCAGCATGCCCCGGACTAGCGGGGAATTGACCGGGGAGCTGTTTTTT.

The chain has TRBV19 and TRBJ2-7; D is perhaps TRBD1 (6 bases). Germline-derived CDR1 and CDR2 are LNHDA and SQIVND (reference sequence). The V end lost 6 bases, the J end lost 2 bases, and 11 bases lay between the germline ends. The CDR3 loop spans 13 amino acids. This chain's CDR3 is CASRPGHTYEQYF. Here the CDR3 DNA reads TGTGCCAGTAGACCGGGACACACCTACGAGCAGTACTTC.

About this clone: In the same sample, other DNA sequences code for this CDR3. CDR3 sequence reads: CASSPGQIYGYTF. CDR3 bases: TGTGCCAGCAGTCCTGGACAGATCTATGGCTACACCTTC. The rearrangement links TRBV6-5 to TRBJ1-2, with D possibly being TRBD1 (6 bases). Germline-derived CDR1 and CDR2 are MNHEY and SVGAGI. The CDR3 spans 13 residues. With 5 bases removed from V and 4 bases from J, the gap between germline ends came to 11 bases.

The chain is built from TRBV7-2 and TRBJ2-3; possible D gene TRBD2, 5 bases. This CDR3 contains 13 residues. Germline CDR1 is SGHTA and CDR2 is FQGNSA. V dropped 4 bases and J dropped 4 bases, with 9 bases sitting between them. The DNA of the CDR3 is TGTGCCAGCAGCTCAGCCGGGGCAGATACGCAGTATTTT. Residues: CASSSAGADTQYF.

This chain joins TRBV19 and TRBJ2-3; a possible D gene is TRBD1 (6 bases). Germline CDR1 reads LNHDA; CDR2 reads SQIVND (reference sequence). CDR3 length equals 14 residues. Trimming shortened V by 5 bases and J by 0 bases, and 9 bases separated the two germline ends. CDR3 nucleotides: TGTGCCAGTAGTCAGGGGTCTAGCACAGATACGCAGTATTTT. Translated, it gives CASSQGSSTDTQYF.

This chain joins TRBV4-2 and TRBJ2-2, with 7 positions matching TRBD1. This CDR3 contains 16 residues. Germline V gene sequence: CDR1 LGHNA, CDR2 YNFKEQ. Trimming cost V 0 bases and J 6 bases; bases outside gene matches: 7. The CDR3 protein is CASSQDSRQGAGELFF. DNA for the CDR3: TGTGCCAGCAGCCAAGATTCCCGACAGGGTGCCGGGGAGCTGTTTTTT.

V usage is TRBV9 and J usage is TRBJ1-3, with unresolved D. Germline-derived CDR1 and CDR2 are SGDLS and YYNGEE. This CDR3 has 9 amino acids. The V and J ends lost 7 bases and 12 bases respectively, with 8 bases between them. CDR3 protein: CASQSGIYF. CDR3 DNA sequence: TGTGCCAGCCAAAGCGGCATATATTTT.

V is TRBV29-1 and J is TRBJ1-1; the D is unclear. CDR3 length: 13 amino acids. The V and J ends lost 3 bases and 5 bases respectively, with 13 bases between them. Looked up from germline, CDR1 is SQVTM and CDR2 is ANQGSEA. Here the CDR3 DNA reads TGCAGCGTTGACTGGGCGGAGGGAACTGAAGCTTTCTTT. This gives the protein CSVDWAEGTEAFF.

A few counts support this clone. The CDR3 region is CASSQGRTGLYGYTF. DNA for the CDR3: TGTGCCAGCAGCCAGGGAAGGACAGGGCTGTATGGCTACACCTTC. V and J are TRBV3-1 (or the pseudogene TRBV3-2) and TRBJ1-2; the match to TRBD1 covers 8 bases. Germline lookup yields CDR1 LGHDT and CDR2 YNNKEL (reference sequence). Trimming at V came to 3 bases and at J to 5 bases, leaving 8 bases not matched to a gene. The CDR3 has 15 residues.